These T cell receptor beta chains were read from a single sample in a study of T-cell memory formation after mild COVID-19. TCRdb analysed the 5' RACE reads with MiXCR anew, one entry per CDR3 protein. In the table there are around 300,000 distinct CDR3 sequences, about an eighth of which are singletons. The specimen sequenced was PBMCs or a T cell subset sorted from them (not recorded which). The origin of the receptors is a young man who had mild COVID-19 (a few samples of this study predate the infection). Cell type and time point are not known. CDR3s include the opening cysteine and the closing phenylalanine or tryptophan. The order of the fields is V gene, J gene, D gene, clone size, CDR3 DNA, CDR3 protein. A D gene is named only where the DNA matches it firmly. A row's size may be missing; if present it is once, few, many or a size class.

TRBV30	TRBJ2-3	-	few	TGTGCCTGGACAAGGAGGGAGGCAGATACGCAGTATTTT	CAWTRREADTQYF
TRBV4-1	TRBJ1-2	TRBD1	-	TGCGCCAGCAGCCAAGCGACCTCCCAGGGGGCCGGTGGCTACACCTTC	CASSQATSQGAGGYTF
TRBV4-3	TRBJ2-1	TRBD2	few	TGCGCCAGCAGCCAAGATACAGCGGGGGTATACTACAATGAGCAGTTCTTC	CASSQDTAGVYYNEQFF
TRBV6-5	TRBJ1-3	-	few	TGTGCCAGCAACCGAGGCCCAGGGCGTGGAAACACCATATATTTT	CASNRGPGRGNTIYF
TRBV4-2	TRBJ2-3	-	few	TGTGCCAGCAGCCAAGATGTGGGGGCGGATACGCAGTATTTT	CASSQDVGADTQYF
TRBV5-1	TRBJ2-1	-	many	TGCGCCAGCAGCTTGGTCCGGGGGTCCTTTGGGAATGAGCAGTTCTTC	CASSLVRGSFGNEQFF
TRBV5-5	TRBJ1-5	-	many	TGTGCCAGCAGCCCATCGGACAGAGGGTATCAGCCCCAGCATTTT	CASSPSDRGYQPQHF
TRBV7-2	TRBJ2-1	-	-	TGTGCCAGCAGCTTATTGAACGGCTACAATGAGCAGTTCTTC	CASSLLNGYNEQFF
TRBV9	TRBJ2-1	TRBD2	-	TGTGCCAGCAGCCCCTTCGGGGGGACCTACAATGAGCAGTTCTTC	CASSPFGGTYNEQFF
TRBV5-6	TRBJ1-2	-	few	TGTGCCAGCACCTACTTTGGGAGGGCCGGGGACTATGGCTACACCTTC	CASTYFGRAGDYGYTF
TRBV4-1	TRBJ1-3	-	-	TGCGCCAGCAGCGACCCCACGGAAGACTCTGGAAACACCATATATTTT	CASSDPTEDSGNTIYF
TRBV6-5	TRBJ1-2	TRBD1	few	TGTGCCAGCAGTGACCCGGGACAGCAGGGGGGCTACACCTTC	CASSDPGQQGGYTF
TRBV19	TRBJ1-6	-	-	TGTGCCAGTAGTACATTGAAGTCTAATTCACCCCTCCACTTT	CASSTLKSNSPLHF
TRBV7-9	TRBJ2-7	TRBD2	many	TGTGCCAGCAGCTTATCGTCCGGGACTAGTTTATACGAGCAGTACTTC	CASSLSSGTSLYEQYF
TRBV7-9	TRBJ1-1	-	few	TGTGCCAGCAGCTTGAGTACAAAGGGGGTAGGTGACACTGAAGCTTTCTTT	CASSLSTKGVGDTEAFF
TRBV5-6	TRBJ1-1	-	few	TGTGCCAGCAGCTTCTACCAGATCAACACTGAAGCTTTCTTT	CASSFYQINTEAFF
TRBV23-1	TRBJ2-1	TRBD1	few	TGCGCCAGCACCGAACCGGGACAGACCTACAATGAGCAGTTCTTC	CASTEPGQTYNEQFF
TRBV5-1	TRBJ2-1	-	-	TGCGCCAGCGGGTATAGGGATGAGCAGTTCTTC	CASGYRDEQFF
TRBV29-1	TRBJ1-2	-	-	TGCAGCGTTGGAGGGACCCCAGGCAGGGTTGGCTACACCTTC	CSVGGTPGRVGYTF
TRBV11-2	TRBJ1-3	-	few	TGTGCCAGCAGCCCTATACGGGGCTCTGGAAACACCATATATTTT	CASSPIRGSGNTIYF
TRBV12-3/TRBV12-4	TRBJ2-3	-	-	TGTGCCAGCAGTTTTAGCCCCGGGAGCGATACGCAGTATTTT	CASSFSPGSDTQYF
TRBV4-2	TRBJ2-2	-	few	TGTGCCAGCAGCCTTTGGGGGGAGCTGTTTTTT	CASSLWGELFF
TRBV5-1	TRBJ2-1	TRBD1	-	TGCGCCAGCAGTTTCGGACAGGACCCTAGCTCCTACAATGAGCAGTTCTTC	CASSFGQDPSSYNEQFF
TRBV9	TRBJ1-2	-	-	TGTGCCAGCAGCGTAGTCGGGGTTGGGATCTGGGGCTACACCTTC	CASSVVGVGIWGYTF
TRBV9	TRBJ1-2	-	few	TGTGCCAGCAGCCTCGTTGGGGGGGCCTATGGCTACACCTTC	CASSLVGGAYGYTF
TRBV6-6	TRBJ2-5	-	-	TGTGCCAGCAGTTCCCCAGGCGAACAAGAGACCCAGTACTTC	CASSSPGEQETQYF
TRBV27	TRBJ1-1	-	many	TGTGCCAGCAGTTTATGGGGGGCGAACACTGAAGCTTTCTTT	CASSLWGANTEAFF
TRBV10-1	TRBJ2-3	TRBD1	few	TGCGCCAGCAGCCCCGGGACAGGGGCGGTAACAGATACGCAGTATTTT	CASSPGTGAVTDTQYF
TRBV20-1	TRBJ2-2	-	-	TGCAGTGCTAGGCAGGCCGGTATGATGAACACCGCGGAGCTGTTTTTT	CSARQAGMMNTAELFF
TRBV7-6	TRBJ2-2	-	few	TGTGCCAGCAGCTTAGCGAGTCAGTTAATCGCCGGGGAGCTGTTTTTT	CASSLASQLIAGELFF
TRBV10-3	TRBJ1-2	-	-	TGTGCCATCAGGGAACAGGGAAACTATGGCTACACCTTC	CAIREQGNYGYTF
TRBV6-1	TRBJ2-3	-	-	TGTGCCAGCAGCGGAAGAGGCTCGCCGGATACGCAGTATTTT	CASSGRGSPDTQYF
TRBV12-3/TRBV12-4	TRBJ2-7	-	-	TGTGCCAGCAGTTTGGCCGGGTCTACCTACGAGCAGTACTTC	CASSLAGSTYEQYF
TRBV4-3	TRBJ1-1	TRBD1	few	TGCGCCAGCAGCCCGGGACAGGGTGAGTTGACTGAAGCTTTCTTT	CASSPGQGELTEAFF
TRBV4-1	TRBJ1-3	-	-	TGCGCCAGCAGCCTTCCGGGCCAGTCAACTGGAAACACCATATATTTT	CASSLPGQSTGNTIYF
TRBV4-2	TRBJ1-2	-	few	TGTGCCAGCAGCCAAGATCTGGGGAATTCTGCTGGCTACACCTTC	CASSQDLGNSAGYTF
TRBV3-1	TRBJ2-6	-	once	TGTGCCAGCAGCCAAAAAGGGGCTGGGGCCAACGTCCTGACTTTC	CASSQKGAGANVLTF
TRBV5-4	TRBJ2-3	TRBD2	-	TGTGCCAGCAGCTTGAAACTAGCGGGGGGGCAAGATACGCAGTATTTT	CASSLKLAGGQDTQYF
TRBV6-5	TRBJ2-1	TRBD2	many	TGTGCCAGCAGTCAAAGGACTAGCGGGGGAGTGGAGCAGTTCTTC	CASSQRTSGGVEQFF
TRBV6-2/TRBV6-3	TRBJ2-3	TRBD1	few	TGTGCCAGCAGTTACCTTGGGACAGCCGGGCCCACAGATACGCAGTATTTT	CASSYLGTAGPTDTQYF
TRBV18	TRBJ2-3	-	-	TGTGCCAGCTCACCGCCGGAATCTAGCACAGATACGCAGTATTTT	CASSPPESSTDTQYF
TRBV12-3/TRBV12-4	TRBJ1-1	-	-	TGTGCCAGCAGGACCTCAGGGAACACTGAAGCTTTCTTT	CASRTSGNTEAFF
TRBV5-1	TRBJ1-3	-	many	TGCGCCAGCAGCTTGAAGGGCCCTGGAAACACCATATATTTT	CASSLKGPGNTIYF
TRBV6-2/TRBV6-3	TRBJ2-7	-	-	TGTGCCAGCAAGGAGGGATCCGGCGAGCAGTACTTC	CASKEGSGEQYF
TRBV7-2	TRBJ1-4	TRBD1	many	TGTGCCAGCAGCTATGGACAGGGCGGTGCCGGTGAAAAACTGTTTTTT	CASSYGQGGAGEKLFF
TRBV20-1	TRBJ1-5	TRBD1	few	TGCAGTGCTCTACAGGGGAATCAGCCCCAGCATTTT	CSALQGNQPQHF
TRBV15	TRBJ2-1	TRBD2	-	TGTGCCACCAGCAGGGGACTAGCGGGGGAGCAGTTCTTC	CATSRGLAGEQFF
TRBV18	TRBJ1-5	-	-	TGTGCCAGCTCACCAAAACAGTATAGCAATCAGCCCCAGCATTTT	CASSPKQYSNQPQHF
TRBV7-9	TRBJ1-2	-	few	TGTGCCAGCAGCTTTCGGCGGGAAGCTAACTATGGCTACACCTTC	CASSFRREANYGYTF
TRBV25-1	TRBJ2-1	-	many	TGTGCCAGCAGACCTTCTGGCTGGTCTTACAATGAGCAGTTCTTC	CASRPSGWSYNEQFF
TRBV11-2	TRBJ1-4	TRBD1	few	TGTGCCAGCAGCCCGAGCCCCCGGGACAGGGCTAATGAAAAACTGTTTTTT	CASSPSPRDRANEKLFF
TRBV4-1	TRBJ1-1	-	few	TGCGCCAGCAGCCAAGATCGCCAGGGGTTTGCTTTCTTT	CASSQDRQGFAFF
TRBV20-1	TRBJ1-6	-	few	TGCAGTGCTGGTAGGACAGCCGTCGTGGGTTCACCCCTCCACTTT	CSAGRTAVVGSPLHF
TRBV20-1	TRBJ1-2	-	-	TGCAGTCCTACCCAATATGGCTACACCTTC	CSPTQYGYTF
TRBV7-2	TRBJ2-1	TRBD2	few	TGTGCCAGCAGCATGACGGGAGGGGGACTCTGGGGCCGTGAGCAGTTCTTC	CASSMTGGGLWGREQFF
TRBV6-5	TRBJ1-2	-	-	TGTGCCAGCAGTTTGGAAGGTCGGGGGGCCGGCTACACCTTC	CASSLEGRGAGYTF
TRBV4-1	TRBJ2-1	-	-	TGCGCCAGCAGCCAACCGGGAACTAGTGAGCAGTTCTTC	CASSQPGTSEQFF
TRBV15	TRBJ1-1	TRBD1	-	TGTGCCACCAGCAGAGGACAGGGAGGGAGTACTGAAGCTTTCTTT	CATSRGQGGSTEAFF